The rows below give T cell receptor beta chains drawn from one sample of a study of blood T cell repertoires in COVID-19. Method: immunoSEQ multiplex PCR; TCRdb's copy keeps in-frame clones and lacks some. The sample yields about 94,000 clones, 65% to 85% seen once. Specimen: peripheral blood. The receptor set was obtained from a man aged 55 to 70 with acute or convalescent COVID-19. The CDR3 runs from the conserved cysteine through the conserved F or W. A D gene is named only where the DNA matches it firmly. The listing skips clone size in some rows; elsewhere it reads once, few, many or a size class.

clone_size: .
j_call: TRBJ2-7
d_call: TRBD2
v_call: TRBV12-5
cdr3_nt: TGTGCTAGTGGTTTGCCCCTAGCGGGGACCTACGAGCAGTACTTC
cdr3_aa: CASGLPLAGTYEQYF

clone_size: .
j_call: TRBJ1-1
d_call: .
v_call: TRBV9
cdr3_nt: TGTGCCAGCAGCCCCGGGAACACTGAAGCTTTCTTT
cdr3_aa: CASSPGNTEAFF

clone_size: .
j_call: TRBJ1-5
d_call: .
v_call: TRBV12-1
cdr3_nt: TGTGCCAGCGCCCAGGGGGGTAGCAATCAGCCCCAGCATTTT
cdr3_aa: CASAQGGSNQPQHF

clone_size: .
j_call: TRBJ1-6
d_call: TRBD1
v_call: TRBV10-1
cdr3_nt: TGCGCCAGCAGCCGGACAGGGTCCTCACCCCTCCACTTT
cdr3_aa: CASSRTGSSPLHF

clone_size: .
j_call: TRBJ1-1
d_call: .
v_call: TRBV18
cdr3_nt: TGTGCCAGCTCACTAAACCAGGGAACTGAAGCTTTCTTT
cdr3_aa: CASSLNQGTEAFF

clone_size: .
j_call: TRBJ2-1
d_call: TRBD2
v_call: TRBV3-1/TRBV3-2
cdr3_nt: TGTGCCAGCAGCCAAGATTGGGGGGGGTCCAATGAGCAGTTCTTC
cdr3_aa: CASSQDWGGSNEQFF

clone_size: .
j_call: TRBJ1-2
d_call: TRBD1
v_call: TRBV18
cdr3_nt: TGTGCCAGCTCACCACTCGGACAGGATATTGGCTACACCTTC
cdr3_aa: CASSPLGQDIGYTF

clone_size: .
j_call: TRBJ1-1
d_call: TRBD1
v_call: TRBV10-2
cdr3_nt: TGCGCCAGCAGGGAAGGGACAGCCAAGAACACTGAAGCTTTCTTT
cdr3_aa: CASREGTAKNTEAFF

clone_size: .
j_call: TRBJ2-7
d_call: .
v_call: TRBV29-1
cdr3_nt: TGCAGCGCACGGCGTGACAGAACCTCCTACGAGCAGTACTTC
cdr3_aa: CSARRDRTSYEQYF

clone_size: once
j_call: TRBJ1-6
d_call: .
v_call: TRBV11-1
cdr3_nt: TGTGCCAGCGGGGACTTCGGCAAAGGCACCCTCCACTTT
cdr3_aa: CASGDFGKGTLHF

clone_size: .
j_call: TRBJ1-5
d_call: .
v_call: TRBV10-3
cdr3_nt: TGTGCCATCAGTGAGTCGGAGGATCAGCCCCAGCATTTT
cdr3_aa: CAISESEDQPQHF

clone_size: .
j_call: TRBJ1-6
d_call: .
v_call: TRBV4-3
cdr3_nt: TGCGCCAGCAGCCAAGAAGTCCGTGAGGGCCATAATTCACCCCTCCACTTT
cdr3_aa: CASSQEVREGHNSPLHF

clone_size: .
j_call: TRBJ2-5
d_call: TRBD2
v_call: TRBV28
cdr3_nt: TGTGCCAGCAGTCGCACTAGCGGGGGTGCAGAGACCCAGTACTTC
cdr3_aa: CASSRTSGGAETQYF

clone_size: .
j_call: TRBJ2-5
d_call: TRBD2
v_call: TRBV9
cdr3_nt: TGTGCCAGCAGCATTAGCGGGGGGCCCCAAGAGACCCAGTACTTC
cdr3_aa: CASSISGGPQETQYF

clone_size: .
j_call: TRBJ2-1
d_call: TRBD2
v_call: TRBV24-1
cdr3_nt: TGTGCCACCAGTGATTTCGGGGGGGGGCTTGGCAATGAGCAGTTCTTC
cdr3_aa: CATSDFGGGLGNEQFF

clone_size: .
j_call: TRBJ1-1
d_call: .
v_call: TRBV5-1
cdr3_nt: TGCGCCAGCAGCTTGTCGGATAAGGGGTTAATGAACACTGAAGCTTTCTTT
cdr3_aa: CASSLSDKGLMNTEAFF

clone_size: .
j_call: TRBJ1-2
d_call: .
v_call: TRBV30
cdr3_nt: TGTGCCTGGAAAGCCCCAGGGCCCTTGTATGGCTACACCTTC
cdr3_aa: CAWKAPGPLYGYTF

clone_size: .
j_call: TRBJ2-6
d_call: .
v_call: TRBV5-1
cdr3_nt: TGCGCCAGCAGCTTGCTACCCGGACTATCCTCTGGGGCCAACGTCCTGACTTTC
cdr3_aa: CASSLLPGLSSGANVLTF

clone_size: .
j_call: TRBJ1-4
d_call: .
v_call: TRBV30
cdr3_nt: TGTGCCTGGAGCTACAGGGTAGGAGAAAAACTGTTTTTT
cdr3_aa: CAWSYRVGEKLFF

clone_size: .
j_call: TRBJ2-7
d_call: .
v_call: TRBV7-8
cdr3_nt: TGTGCCAGCAGCTTAGCTCGGCAGGGTTACGAGCAGTACTTC
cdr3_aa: CASSLARQGYEQYF

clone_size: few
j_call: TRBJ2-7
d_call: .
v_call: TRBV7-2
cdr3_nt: TGTGCCAGCAGCTTAAGGGAGGACATACGGTACGAGCAGTACTTC
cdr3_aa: CASSLREDIRYEQYF

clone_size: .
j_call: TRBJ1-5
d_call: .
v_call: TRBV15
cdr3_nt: TGTGCCACCAGCAGAGATTACGGAGAACGCAATCAGCCCCAGCATTTT
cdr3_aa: CATSRDYGERNQPQHF

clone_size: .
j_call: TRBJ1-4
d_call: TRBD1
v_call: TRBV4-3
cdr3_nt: TGCGCCAGCAGCCCTGCAGGGGGTAATGAAAAACTGTTTTTT
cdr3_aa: CASSPAGGNEKLFF

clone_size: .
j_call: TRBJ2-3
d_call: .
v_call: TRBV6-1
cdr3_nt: TGTGCCAGCAGTGAACAGGGGACAGATACGCAGTATTTT
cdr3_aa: CASSEQGTDTQYF

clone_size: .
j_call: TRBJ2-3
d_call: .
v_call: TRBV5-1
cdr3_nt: TGCGCCAGCAGCTTGGTTCTGCGGGGAAAGTCTAGCACAGATACGCAGTATTTT
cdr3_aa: CASSLVLRGKSSTDTQYF

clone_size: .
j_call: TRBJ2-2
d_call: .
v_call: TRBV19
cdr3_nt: TGTGCCAGTAGTATGAGTGCCCCCACCGGGGAGCTGTTTTTT
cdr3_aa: CASSMSAPTGELFF

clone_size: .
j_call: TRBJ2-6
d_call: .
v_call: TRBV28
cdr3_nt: TGTGCCAGCGTCGCCCGCAGATTCTCTGGGGCCAACGTCCTGACTTTC
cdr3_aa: CASVARRFSGANVLTF

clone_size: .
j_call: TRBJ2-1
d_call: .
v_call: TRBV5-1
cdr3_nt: TGCGCCAGCCAAACCGATTCTCGGGCCTACAATGAGCAGTTCTTC
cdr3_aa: CASQTDSRAYNEQFF

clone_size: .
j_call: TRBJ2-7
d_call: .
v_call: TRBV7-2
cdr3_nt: TGTGCCAGCAGCTTAGGACAGGCTCTCTTCTACGAGCAGTACTTC
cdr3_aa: CASSLGQALFYEQYF

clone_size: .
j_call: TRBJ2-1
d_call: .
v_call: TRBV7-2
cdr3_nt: TGTGCCAGCAGCGTCTCCCGGAATGAGCAGTTCTTC
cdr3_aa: CASSVSRNEQFF

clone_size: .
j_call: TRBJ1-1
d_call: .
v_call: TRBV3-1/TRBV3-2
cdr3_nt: TGTGCCAGCAGATATTCACTTTTGAACACTGAAGCTTTCTTT
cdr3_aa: CASRYSLLNTEAFF

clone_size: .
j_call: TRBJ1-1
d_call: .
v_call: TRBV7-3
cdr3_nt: TGTGCCAGCAGCTCTCTAGGACGGGGGGAAGCTTTCTTT
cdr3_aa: CASSSLGRGEAFF

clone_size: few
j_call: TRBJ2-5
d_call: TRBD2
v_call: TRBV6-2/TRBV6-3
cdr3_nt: TGTGCCAGCAGTCGGACTAGCGAGGGGGAGACCCAGTACTTC
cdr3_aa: CASSRTSEGETQYF

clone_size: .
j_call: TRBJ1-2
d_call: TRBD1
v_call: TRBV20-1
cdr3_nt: TGCAGTGCTGGGGGACAGGGGGGCTACACCTTC
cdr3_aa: CSAGGQGGYTF

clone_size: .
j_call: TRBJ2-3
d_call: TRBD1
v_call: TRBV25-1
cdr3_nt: TGTGCCAGCAGTGGCTGGGACAGCTCAGATACGCAGTATTTT
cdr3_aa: CASSGWDSSDTQYF

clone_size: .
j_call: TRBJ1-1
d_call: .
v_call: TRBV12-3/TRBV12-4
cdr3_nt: TGTGCCAGCAGCCGGACAGCATACACTGAAGCTTTCTTT
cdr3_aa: CASSRTAYTEAFF

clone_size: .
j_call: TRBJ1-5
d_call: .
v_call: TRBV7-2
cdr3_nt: TGTGCCAGCAGCTTAGGGGGAGGCAGCAATCAGCCCCAGCATTTT
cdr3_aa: CASSLGGGSNQPQHF

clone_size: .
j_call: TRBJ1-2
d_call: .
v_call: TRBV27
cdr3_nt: TGTGCCAGCAGTTCAGCCCCCCCGGCAGGGTCTAACTATGGCTACACCTTC
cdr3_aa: CASSSAPPAGSNYGYTF

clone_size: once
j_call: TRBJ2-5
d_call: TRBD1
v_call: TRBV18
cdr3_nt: TGTGCCAGCTCACACCCAGGGGGCAGGGAGACCCAGTACTTC
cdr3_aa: CASSHPGGRETQYF

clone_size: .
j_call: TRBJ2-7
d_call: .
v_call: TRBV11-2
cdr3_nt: TGTGCCAGCAGCTTAGGTTCCGGGTACTCCTACGAGCAGTACTTC
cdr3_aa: CASSLGSGYSYEQYF

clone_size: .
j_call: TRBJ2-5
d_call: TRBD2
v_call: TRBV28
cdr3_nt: TGTGCCAGCAGTCGTCCCGGGACTAGGGAAGAGACCCAGTACTTC
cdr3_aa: CASSRPGTREETQYF

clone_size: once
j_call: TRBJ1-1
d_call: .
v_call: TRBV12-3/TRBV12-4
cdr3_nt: TGTGCCAGCAGCGGGGATTACACTGAAGCTTTCTTT
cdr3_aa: CASSGDYTEAFF

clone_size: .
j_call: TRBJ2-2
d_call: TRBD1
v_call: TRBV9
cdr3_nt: TGTGCCAGCAGCCCCGGGACAGGGCGAACCGGGGAGCTGTTTTTT
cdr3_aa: CASSPGTGRTGELFF

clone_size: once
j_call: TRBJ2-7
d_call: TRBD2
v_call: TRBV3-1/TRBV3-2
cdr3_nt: TGTGCCAGCAGCCGGGGGACTAGCACTGACGAGCAGTACTTC
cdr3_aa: CASSRGTSTDEQYF

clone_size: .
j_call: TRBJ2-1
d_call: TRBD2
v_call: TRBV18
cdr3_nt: TGTGCCAGCTCACCCCTAGCGGGGAATTACAATGAGCAGTTCTTC
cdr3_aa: CASSPLAGNYNEQFF

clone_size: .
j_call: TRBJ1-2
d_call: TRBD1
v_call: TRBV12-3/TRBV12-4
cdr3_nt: TGTGCCAGCAGTAGGGGACAGGGCTATGGCTACACCTTC
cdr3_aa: CASSRGQGYGYTF

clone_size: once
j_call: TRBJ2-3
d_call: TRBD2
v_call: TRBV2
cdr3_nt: TGTGCCAGCAGTGAAGGTAGCGGGGGGCCGCTGGGTACGCAGTATTTT
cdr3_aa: CASSEGSGGPLGTQYF

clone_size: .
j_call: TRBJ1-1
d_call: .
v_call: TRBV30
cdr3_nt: TGTGCCTGGAGTTCAAGAGGACTTGGAATCTCTGAAGCTTTCTTT
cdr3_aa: CAWSSRGLGISEAFF

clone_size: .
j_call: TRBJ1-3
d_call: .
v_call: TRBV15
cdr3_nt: TGTGCCACCAGCAGAGTATTCGGAGACGAGATTAGAAACACCATATATTTT
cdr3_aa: CATSRVFGDEIRNTIYF

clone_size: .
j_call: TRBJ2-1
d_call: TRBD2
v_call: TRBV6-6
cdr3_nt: TGTGCCAGCAGTTACGGGCAGGGAGGGTCAGAAGAGCAGTTCTTC
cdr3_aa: CASSYGQGGSEEQFF

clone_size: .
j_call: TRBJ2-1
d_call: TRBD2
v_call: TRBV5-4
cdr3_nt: TGTGCCAGCAGCTTGGGACTAGCGACATACAATGAGCAGTTCTTC
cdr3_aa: CASSLGLATYNEQFF

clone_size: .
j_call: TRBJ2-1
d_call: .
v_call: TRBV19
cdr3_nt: TGTGCCAGTAGCCGTTTAGACAGCTCCTACAATGAGCAGTTCTTC
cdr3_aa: CASSRLDSSYNEQFF

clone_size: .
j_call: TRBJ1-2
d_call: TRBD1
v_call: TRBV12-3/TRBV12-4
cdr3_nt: TGTGCCAGCAGCACGGACAGGGGGCTAGGCTACACCTTC
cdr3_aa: CASSTDRGLGYTF

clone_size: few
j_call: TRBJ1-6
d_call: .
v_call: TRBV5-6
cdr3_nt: TGTGCCAGCAGCTTGCAGGGTTCGGGGACGGGGGCACCCCTCCACTTT
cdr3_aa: CASSLQGSGTGAPLHF

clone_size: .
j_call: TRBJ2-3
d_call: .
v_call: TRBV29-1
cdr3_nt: TGCAGCGTTGAAGATCTAGGCAGGGCTGAAGATACGCAGTATTTT
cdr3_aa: CSVEDLGRAEDTQYF

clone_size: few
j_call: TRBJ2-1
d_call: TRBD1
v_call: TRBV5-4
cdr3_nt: TGTGCCAGCAGCTTGCCTCCCAACAGGGGGAATGAGCAGTTCTTC
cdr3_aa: CASSLPPNRGNEQFF

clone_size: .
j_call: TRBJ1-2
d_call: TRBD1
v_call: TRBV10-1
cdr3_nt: TGCGCCAGCTCTCTCACAGGGGTTAACTATGGCTACACCTTC
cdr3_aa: CASSLTGVNYGYTF

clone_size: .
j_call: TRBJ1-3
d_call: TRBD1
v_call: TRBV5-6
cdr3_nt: TGTGCCAGCAGCTTACAGGGGCGATCTGGAAACACCATATATTTT
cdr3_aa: CASSLQGRSGNTIYF

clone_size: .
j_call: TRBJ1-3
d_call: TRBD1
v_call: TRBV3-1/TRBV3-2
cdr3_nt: TGTGCCAGCAGCCACCCAGGGGTTAAGACAGGGCAAGGGGGAAACACCATATATTTT
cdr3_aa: CASSHPGVKTGQGGNTIYF